This T cell receptor (beta chain) was sequenced in a study of TIL therapy for anti-PD-1-resistant metastatic lung cancer. Study in general: Median tumor PD-L1 proportion score was roughly 5.9%. Half of patients were current or former smokers.

Time point in this sample: pre-treatment sample, taken before nivolumab and TIL therapy. Stage 4 NSCLC adults joined between late 2017 and 2020. This clone has only a few counts. What it binds is unknown. Sequencing used immunoSEQ v3. Data came from immunoSEQ multiplex PCR; TCRdb stores just in-frame clones and leaves some out. The table includes 16,000 or so clones, approximately 69% detected once. Regarding the study as a whole: Infused TIL clonotypes partially replaced the baseline blood repertoire, then decayed over months.

The source is a person aged 25 to 79 with non-small cell lung cancer. Material: blood, obtained at baseline.

The CDR3 DNA sequence: TGTGCCACCAGCAGAGAAACTAGCGGGGTGAGCATTCAGTACTTC. Translating gives CATSRETSGVSIQYF. The chain has TRBV15 and TRBJ2-4; 10 positions agree with TRBD2. Trimming cost V 0 bases and J 9 bases; bases outside gene matches: 5. The CDR3 covers 15 residues. The V gene's germline CDR1 is LNHNV and CDR2 YYDKDF (reference sequence).